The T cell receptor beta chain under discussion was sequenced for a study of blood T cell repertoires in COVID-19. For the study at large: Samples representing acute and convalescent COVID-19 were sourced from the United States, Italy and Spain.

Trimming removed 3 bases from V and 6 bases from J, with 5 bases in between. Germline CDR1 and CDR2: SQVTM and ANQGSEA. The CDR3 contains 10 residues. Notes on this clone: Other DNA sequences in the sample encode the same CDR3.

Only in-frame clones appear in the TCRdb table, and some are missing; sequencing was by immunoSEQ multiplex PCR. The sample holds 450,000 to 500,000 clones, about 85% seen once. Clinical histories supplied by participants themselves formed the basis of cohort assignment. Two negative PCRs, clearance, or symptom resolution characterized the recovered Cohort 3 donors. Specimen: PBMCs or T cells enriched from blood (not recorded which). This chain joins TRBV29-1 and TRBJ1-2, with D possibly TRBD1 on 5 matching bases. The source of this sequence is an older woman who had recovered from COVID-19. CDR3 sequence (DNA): TGCAGCGTTGACAGGGATGGCTACACCTTC. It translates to CSVDRDGYTF.